The T cell receptor beta chain under discussion was sequenced for a study of siplizumab effects on memory and regulatory T cells. Here immunoSEQ multiplex PCR was the method, and the copy in TCRdb shows in-frame clones only, minus some. The table shows about 75,000 clones, with 90% to 95% occurring only once. The study, taken as a whole, reports: Sequences below about 10^-5 frequency were poorly captured, limiting mapping of alloreactive clones. With siplizumab, cumulative frequency of CD4+ memory-derived alloreactive sequences dropped significantly. Naive T cells apparently outstripped memory cells in diversity and seemed major alloresponse contributors. The authors could not assign a naive or memory phenotype to roughly 80-95% of proliferating CD4+ or CD8+ clones.

V was clipped by 9 bases and J by 5 bases; unmatched bases: 11. This CDR3 region has 15 residues. The germline V gene encodes CDR1 SNHLY and CDR2 FYNNEI. In the case of this clone: The target antigen is unknown.

The sequence came from a human donor in good health. The sequenced sample was CD8+ T cells sorted from blood. V gene TRBV2 combines with J gene TRBJ2-3; 10 bases agree with TRBD1. CDR3 sequence reads: CASTWGQGPRDTQYF. The DNA for the CDR3 is TGTGCCAGTACATGGGGACAGGGGCCGAGAGATACGCAGTATTTT.